The text below deals with one TCR beta chain. The table lists this clonotype with many counts. No cognate antigen has been identified for it. No base quality information exists; no much larger clone differs at one position. The sample belongs to a study of T cells in Graves' hyperthyroidism and ophthalmopathy (dated by TCRdb to the late 2010s). About the study as a whole: A discovery cohort of about a hundred patients, 43 with Graves' ophthalmopathy and 57 with stable Graves' hyperthyroidism, was used to find distinguishing TCR V-J signatures. Whether ophthalmopathy could be predicted prospectively was tested in an independent validation cohort made up of approximately 19 hyperthyroidism patients plus 17 patients who later progressed to ophthalmopathy. The 75 to 100 discovery patients were divided at random into training and test sets in a 7:3 ratio. In roughly six Graves' hyperthyroidism patients, the study also compared T-cell repertoires from thyroid tissue with T-cell repertoires from blood. Following sampling, methimazole starting at 30 mg daily was given to hyperthyroidism patients, and high-dose intravenous methylprednisolone was given to ophthalmopathy patients. The paper describes TCR Vbeta CDR3 sequencing of about 140 peripheral blood samples, made up of some 40 ophthalmopathy patients, some 76 hyperthyroidism patients and 17 progressor patients. The paper's findings and limits, for the study overall: During validation, the model predicted progression to ophthalmopathy a median of approximately 6.5 months ahead of onset, with around 65% sensitivity and about 75% specificity. Most expanded thyroid clonotypes (frequency above 0.001) were also found in blood, which suggests that blood repertoires may mirror thyroid immune responses. Ophthalmopathy was separated from stable hyperthyroidism by a 13 V-J signature model, with about 88% sensitivity and about 81% specificity obtained in cross-validation and 80%/75% obtained in testing. Sample size was not statistically predetermined, and investigators were not blinded to group allocation.

From V the trimming removes 6 bases and from J it removes 2 bases, while the gene matches leave 14 bases of the junction unaccounted for. CDR1 SNHLY and CDR2 FYNNEI are derived from the germline V gene. From its cysteine to its phenylalanine, the CDR3 spans 19 amino acids. The read is trimmed to its CDR3 DNA, 57 bases read in frame from base 1. The TCR beta CDR3 regions were amplified from the RNA transcripts. The TCR CDR3 was subjected to a first round of RT-PCR using the HTBI primer set and the Qiagen OneStep RT-PCR kit. A second multiplex PCR round built the libraries, followed by size selection and purification. Libraries were sequenced paired-end with 100 bp reads on an Illumina HiSeq2000. The source study handled its data this way. SOAPnuke was used to process the raw data, throwing out any read that contained adapters or uncalled bases, had a mean Phred below 15, or lacked an exact constant-primer or identifier match. COPE v1.2.5 was used to merge high-quality paired reads, and clonotypes were defined as unique nucleotide sequences. MiTCR v1.1 was used to align clonotypes to the IMGT TRBV, TRBD and TRBJ reference segments. Analysis was restricted to V-J combinations with a frequency above 0.0001, which covered 98% to 99.2% of repertoires. The TCS score was defined as F50 (clonal expansion) divided by E x V (chaos), with BLOSUM62-based TCRdist calculated between CDR3 peptides within each V-J. Welch's t-statistics and random forest reduced roughly 540 V-J features to about 13, which were used in a naive Bayes classifier (R e1071). The Morisita-Horn index was used to measure how similar the thyroid and blood repertoires were. The public reads were reanalyzed by TCRdb: fastp trimming at Q25, MiXCR alignment, in-frame beta chains only. Rows are combined by CDR3 protein, so each entry shows the most common genes and DNA. TCRdb's processing, not the authors', yielded these V and J calls. The table for this sample lists hundreds of thousands of distinct CDR3 sequences; approximately 42% of them were counted only once. The biggest ten clones account for less than 9% of the sample.

The study excluded patients with uncontrolled infections, other autoimmune diseases, pregnancy or lactation. Diagnoses were based on clinical symptoms, serum thyroxine and TRAb, thyroid ultrasound and orbital computed tomography. Total RNA was extracted with Trizol reagent, and quality was checked on an Agilent 2100 Bioanalyzer. The V and J segments used are TRBV2 and TRBJ2-5; 14 of the junction bases match TRBD2. The sample taken for sequencing was peripheral blood or thyroid tissue (not recorded which). The TCR comes from an adult man with Graves' disease, either hyperthyroidism or ophthalmopathy (not recorded which). The CDR3 loop reads CASSYSGTSGSVGQETQYF. Here is the DNA: TGTGCCAGCAGCTACTCCGGGACTAGCGGGAGCGTAGGACAAGAGACCCAGTACTTC.